Detailed here is one TCR beta chain. Its antigen is unidentified. These data belong to a study of OX40 agonist ivuxolimab in advanced cancers. Study at large: Patients receiving dose escalation had hepatocellular carcinoma, melanoma, renal cell or head and neck cancer.

Clones were sequenced by immunoSEQ multiplex PCR, and TCRdb holds only the in-frame ones, with some missing. The sample includes under 25,000 clones, under 90% of them seen just once. CDR3 length equals 14 residues. CDR1 and CDR2 from the germline V gene are MGHRA and YSYEKL. Trimming took 1 base from V and 12 from J, leaving 16 bases between them. Whole-study findings and limits: CD4+ T cells averaged fewer expanded clones than CD8+ T cells. At 0.1-3.0 mg/kg, partial responders had clonal expansion among the lowest observed. At 0.1 to 3.0 mg/kg, clonal expansion of CD4+ and CD8+ blood T cells had occurred by week 6.

The sequence was obtained from an adult with an advanced solid tumor such as melanoma, head and neck, liver or kidney cancer. V usage is TRBV4-1 and J usage is TRBJ2-1; a weak D match, TRBD1 (6 bases). Here the sequenced sample was CD4+ or CD8+ T cells sorted from blood, taken in a trial of the OX40 agonist ivuxolimab. The CDR3 loop reads CASSQGQGTVMQFF. The CDR3 DNA reads as TGCGCCAGCAGCCAAGGGCAGGGGACGGTGATGCAGTTCTTC.